This T cell receptor beta chain was sequenced for a study of T cell responses to AZD1222 COVID-19 vaccine. The CDR3 is 17 residues long. V lost 2 bases to trimming and J lost 7 bases; unmatched junction nucleotides: 12. Germline V gene sequence: CDR1 MNHEY, CDR2 SVGEGT. Findings and limits, study-wide: Baseline serology detected seropositivity in only six AZD1222 recipients. Nearly half of the spike-specific TCRs reportedly recognize variant regions that carry no mutations. After the peak T cell response, and only then, were repertoires sampled.

Notes on this clone: Its matching antigen is unknown.

Assay used: immunoSEQ multiplex PCR; TCRdb lists only in-frame clones, some missing. In the table there are tens of thousands of clones, roughly nine tenths of which are singletons. Sequencing was performed on peripheral blood, taken 28 days after the second AZD1222 dose. The chain couples TRBV6-2 or TRBV6-3 to TRBJ2-1; 9 positions match TRBD2. The clonotype comes from an adult who received the AZD1222 COVID-19 vaccine. The CDR3 sequence is CASSYARMAGGRNEQFF. The CDR3 nucleotides read TGTGCCAGCAGTTACGCCAGGATGGCGGGAGGGAGGAATGAGCAGTTCTTC.